This TCR beta chain was captured by sequencing in a study of CD8 T cells in Susac syndrome. Study-wide results and caveats: TEMRA cells and active patients showed peak Susac CD8+ clonal expansion.

Germline loops: CDR1 LGHDT, CDR2 YNNKEL (reference sequence). After removal of 0 bases from V and 2 bases from J, the junction contained 11 bases not matched to a gene. This CDR3 comprises 18 residues. Random hexamers were used to reverse transcribe 0.5 to 1 ug of RNA. TCRdb redid the calling of the immunoSEQ multiplex PCR reads with MiXCR, one entry per CDR3 protein. Of around 170,000 distinct CDR3 sequences in the sample, approximately 95% were seen once. CD8+ and CD4+ blood T cells underwent TCR beta sequencing. In the case of this clonotype: Its antigen is unknown.

This rearrangement joins TRBV3-1 to TRBJ2-5, with 8 bases that match TRBD2. The sequenced sample was CD8+ T cells from PBMCs. The source is a human donor with Susac syndrome. The CDR3 protein is CASSQDWVGGAPQETQYF. The CDR3 nucleotides are TGTGCCAGCAGCCAAGATTGGGTCGGGGGGGCTCCTCAAGAGACCCAGTACTTC.